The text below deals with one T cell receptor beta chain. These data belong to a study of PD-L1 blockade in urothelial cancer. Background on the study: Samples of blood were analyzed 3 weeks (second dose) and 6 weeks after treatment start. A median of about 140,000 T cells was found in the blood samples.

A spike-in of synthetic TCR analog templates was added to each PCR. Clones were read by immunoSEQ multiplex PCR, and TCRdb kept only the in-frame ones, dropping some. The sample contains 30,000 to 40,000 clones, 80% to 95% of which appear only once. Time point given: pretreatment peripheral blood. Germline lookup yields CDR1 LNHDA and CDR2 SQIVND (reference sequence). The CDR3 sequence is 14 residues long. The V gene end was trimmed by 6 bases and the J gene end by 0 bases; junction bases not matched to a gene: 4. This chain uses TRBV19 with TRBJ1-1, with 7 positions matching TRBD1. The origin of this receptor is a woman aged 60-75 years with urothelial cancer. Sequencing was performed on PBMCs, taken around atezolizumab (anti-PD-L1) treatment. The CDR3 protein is CASRTQGLNTEAFF. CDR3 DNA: TGTGCCAGTAGAACACAGGGGTTGAACACTGAAGCTTTCTTT.